One and the same sample provided the 28 T cell receptor beta chains below, sequenced in a study of shared clonotypes between healthy human individuals. CD45RO-negative CD8 cells positively selected for CCR7 made up the naive population, which excluded terminally differentiated effector memory CD45RA+ cells. TCRdb keeps only in-frame clones here, not all; method: immunoSEQ multiplex PCR. The sample has some 2,100,000 clones, 90% to 95% seen once. Input material: naive CD8+ T cells from PBMCs. The receptors originated from a man aged 18-30 years in good health. Some clones in this sample may be carry-over from other donors' samples.

This clone appeared a few times. The gene calls are TRBV6-5 and TRBJ1-1; D is undetermined. The CDR3 totals 15 residues. V was shortened by 5 bases and J by 1 base, with 14 bases between the two germline ends. Germline V gene data show CDR1 as MNHEY and CDR2 as SVGAGI. For the CDR3, the DNA is TGTGCCAGCAGTCCCCGAGAGGGAGCGAACACTGAAGCTTTCTTT. Amino acid sequence: CASSPREGANTEAFF.

This sequence joins TRBV27 and TRBJ2-7; no definite D call. V was shortened by 0 bases and J by 6 bases, with 18 bases between the two germline ends. Per the germline V gene, CDR1 is MNHEY and CDR2 is SMNVEV (reference sequence). The CDR3 covers 16 residues. CDR3 sequence: CASSLSVTLGLGEQYF. As DNA, the CDR3 is TGTGCCAGCAGTTTATCGGTAACATTAGGCTTGGGCGAGCAGTACTTC.

The gene calls are TRBV27 and TRBJ2-5; the D gene is possibly TRBD2 (6 bases). The germline V and J ends were trimmed by 6 bases and 5 bases, with 22 bases remaining between them. The germline V gene encodes CDR1 MNHEY and CDR2 SMNVEV (reference sequence). The CDR3 runs 16 residues. As DNA, the CDR3 is TGTGCCAGCAGCGCGTCTAGCGCCCTCACGGCGGAGACCCAGTACTTC. Translated, it gives CASSASSALTAETQYF.

The chain uses TRBV27 and TRBJ2-1, with D possibly TRBD2 on 5 matching bases. The CDR3 has 16 residues. The germline V and J ends were trimmed by 2 bases and 5 bases, with 16 bases remaining between them. CDR1 MNHEY and CDR2 SMNVEV come from the germline V gene (reference sequence). The CDR3 region has the DNA TGTGCCAGCAGTTTACGGGGAGAGGGTCGGGACAATGAGCAGTTCTTC. Its translation is CASSLRGEGRDNEQFF.

The chain combines TRBV7-2 with TRBJ2-1; weak D call: TRBD2 (5 bases). The CDR3 totals 17 residues. V was trimmed by 1 base and J by 8 bases, leaving 21 bases between them. The germline CDR1 and CDR2 sequences are SGHTA and FQGNSA. The CDR3 DNA reads TGTGCCAGCAGCTTAGTAGGCCTAATGCTAGCCGGCGATGAGCAGTTCTTC. This encodes CASSLVGLMLAGDEQFF.

The rearrangement joins TRBV23-1 to TRBJ1-3; no reliable D call. TRBV23-1 is placed among ORFs of uncertain function. The V end lost 6 bases, the J end lost 0 bases, and 18 bases lay between the germline ends. This CDR3 contains 17 residues. CDR3 coding DNA: TGCGCCAGCAGCCGGGATACGAAGCCCTACTCTGGAAACACCATATATTTT. This gives the protein CASSRDTKPYSGNTIYF.

The chain is built from TRBV7-8 and TRBJ2-3; 7 bases match TRBD2. With 5 bases clipped from V and 1 base from J, the junction kept 12 bases outside the gene matches. Germline V gene sequence: CDR1 SGHVS, CDR2 FQNEAQ. This CDR3 comprises 17 residues. DNA for the CDR3: TGTGCCAGCAGCCCTCCCTTAGCGGGCGGGCGCACAGATACGCAGTATTTT. Translating it yields CASSPPLAGGRTDTQYF.

This rearrangement joins TRBV19 to TRBJ2-2; maybe TRBD2 (7 bases). CDR3 length: 14 amino acids. Germline lookup yields CDR1 LNHDA and CDR2 SQIVND (reference sequence). V was trimmed by 3 bases and J by 9 bases, leaving 14 bases between them. CDR3 DNA: TGTGCCAGTAGTATGACCGGGGGGCCCCGGGAGCTGTTTTTT. Translation gives CASSMTGGPRELFF.

The chain has TRBV28 and TRBJ1-2; D unresolved. Germline CDR1 reads MDHEN; CDR2 reads SYDVKM. V dropped 1 base and J dropped 8 bases, with 11 bases sitting between them. CDR3 size: 13 residues. The CDR3 protein is CASSLLTAEGYTF. In DNA form, the CDR3 reads TGTGCCAGCAGTTTATTGACGGCTGAAGGCTACACCTTC.

With respect to this clone: Other DNA sequences in this sample translate to the same CDR3. This sequence joins TRBV30 and TRBJ1-1; D is uncertain. The CDR3 spans 11 residues. V was cut by 5 bases and J by 0 bases, with 4 bases left in between. Germline loops: CDR1 GTSNPN, CDR2 SVGIG (reference sequence). In DNA form, the CDR3 reads TGTGCCTGGTCCCTGAACACTGAAGCTTTCTTT. This encodes CAWSLNTEAFF.

The chain employs TRBV10-3 and TRBJ1-2; 8 positions agree with TRBD1. Germline values: CDR1 ENHRY, CDR2 SYGVKD. The V and J ends lost 6 bases and 7 bases, in that order; junction bases with no gene match: 16. This CDR3 is 16 amino acids long. The CDR3 protein is CAIREEAGGAWSGYTF. The CDR3 coding sequence is TGTGCCATCAGGGAGGAGGCAGGGGGCGCATGGAGTGGCTACACCTTC.

The CDR3 DNA reads TGTGCCAGCAGTGAAGCGTCAGGTTATGGCTACACCTTC. Translated: CASSEASGYGYTF. The chain joins TRBV6-1 to TRBJ1-2; D is ambiguous. V was shortened by 0 bases and J by 5 bases, with 7 bases between the two germline ends. CDR1 MNHNS and CDR2 SASEGT come from the germline V gene. This CDR3 is 13 amino acids long.

The V call is TRBV15, the J call TRBJ2-1; 8 bases map to TRBD1. J was trimmed by 7 bases and V by 7 bases; bases with no gene match: 9. The CDR3 covers 14 residues. Germline CDR1 LNHNV, CDR2 YYDKDF (reference sequence). CDR3 sequence (DNA): TGTGCCACCACCTCGGGGGACAGGCAGAATGAGCAGTTCTTC. Residues: CATTSGDRQNEQFF.

The chain carries TRBV29-1 and TRBJ2-2, with 9 bases lining up with TRBD2. V shed 6 bases and J 0 bases; nucleotides not matched to a gene: 2. CDR1 and CDR2 (germline): SQVTM, ANQGSEA. The CDR3 runs to 14 residues. CDR3 amino acids: CSVPSGANTGELFF. The CDR3 region has the DNA TGCAGCGTCCCTAGCGGGGCGAACACCGGGGAGCTGTTTTTT.

The chain uses TRBV27 and TRBJ2-3; 8 nucleotides line up with TRBD1. Germline V gene data show CDR1 as MNHEY and CDR2 as SMNVEV (reference sequence). CDR3 length equals 15 residues. Losses at the gene ends were 1 base for V and 4 bases for J; bases not matched to a gene: 4. The CDR3: CASSLWTGYSDTQYF. CDR3 coding DNA: TGTGCCAGCAGTTTATGGACAGGGTACTCAGATACGCAGTATTTT.

Regarding this clone: The same CDR3 can be traced to other DNA sequences in this sample. The chain combines TRBV5-1 with TRBJ2-7; possibly TRBD1 or TRBD2 for D (5 bases each). CDR1 SGHRS and CDR2 YFSETQ come from the germline V gene. V lost 5 bases and J 1 base, leaving 13 bases between the germline ends. The CDR3 consists of 14 residues. Written as DNA, the CDR3 is TGCGCCAGCAGGTTCCGGGACGGATCCTACGAGCAGTACTTC. Residues: CASRFRDGSYEQYF.

This clone was seen a single time. The chain joins TRBV9 to TRBJ2-5; D tentatively reads TRBD1 or TRBD2 (6 bases each). The CDR3 covers 14 residues. The V and J ends lost 2 bases and 4 bases respectively, with 12 bases between them. Germline values: CDR1 SGDLS, CDR2 YYNGEE. The CDR3 loop is CASSVVGGPETQYF. The CDR3 coding sequence is TGTGCCAGCAGCGTTGTGGGGGGCCCAGAGACCCAGTACTTC.

V gene TRBV18 combines with J gene TRBJ2-1; 7 bases match TRBD2. This CDR3 contains 16 residues. Trimming removed 2 bases from V and 5 bases from J; junction bases left unmatched: 9. CDR1 and CDR2 from the germline V gene are KGHSH and LQKENI. CDR3 bases: TGTGCCAGCTCACCATACGGGCGGGAGCTGAACAATGAGCAGTTCTTC. It yields the protein CASSPYGRELNNEQFF.

The chain couples TRBV7-6 to TRBJ2-2; D is possibly TRBD1 (5 bases). Trimming took 5 bases from V and 0 from J, leaving 16 bases between them. The CDR3 has 17 amino acids. The germline V gene has CDR1 SGHVS and CDR2 FNYEAQ. CDR3 sequence: CASSLNPHRPNTGELFF. CDR3 DNA: TGTGCCAGCAGCCTAAACCCACACAGGCCGAACACCGGGGAGCTGTTTTTT.

This clone was seen just once. The V call is TRBV27, the J call TRBJ2-1; 10 nucleotides line up with TRBD2. The CDR3 contains 16 residues. Germline loops: CDR1 MNHEY, CDR2 SMNVEV (reference sequence). Trimming removed 5 bases from V and 9 bases from J; junction bases left unmatched: 13. CDR3 region: CASSLTGTSVTSEQFF. The CDR3, as DNA: TGTGCCAGCAGTCTCACCGGGACTAGCGTAACCAGTGAGCAGTTCTTC.

In this sample, this clone turned up once. The chain combines TRBV7-9 with TRBJ2-1; D might be TRBD2 (5 bases). Germline V gene lookup returns CDR1 SEHNR and CDR2 FQNEAQ (reference sequence). V gave up 1 base and J gave up 12 bases, with 7 bases separating them. The CDR3 extends over 11 amino acids. The CDR3: CASSLEEAQFF. DNA for the CDR3: TGTGCCAGCAGCTTAGAGGAGGCGCAGTTCTTC.

This chain connects TRBV15 to TRBJ2-7, with a possible D match to TRBD2 (6 bases). CDR3 length: 18 residues. Germline V gene sequence: CDR1 LNHNV, CDR2 YYDKDF (reference sequence). Trimming pared 0 bases from V and 4 bases from J, leaving 22 bases between. The CDR3 DNA is TGTGCCACCAGCAGAGACTCATTGGGAGGCCCGCCCTCTTACGAGCAGTACTTC. This gives the protein CATSRDSLGGPPSYEQYF. Full variable domain (missing parts from reference TRBV15 and TRBJ2-7): DAMVIQNPRYQVTQFGKPVTLSCSQTLNHNVMYWYQQKSSQAPKLLFHYYDKDFNNEADTPDNFQSRRPNTSFCFLDIRSPGLGDTAMYLCATSRDSLGGPPSYEQYFGPGTRLTVT.

This sequence joins TRBV6-5 and TRBJ2-2; D may be TRBD2 (6 bases). V was pared by 6 bases and J by 2 bases, with 13 bases between. The CDR3 is 15 amino acids. CDR1 and CDR2 (germline): MNHEY, SVGAGI. The CDR3 spells CASSTGTYNTGELFF. The CDR3 bases are TGTGCCAGCAGCACCGGGACTTACAACACCGGGGAGCTGTTTTTT.

In this sample, this clone turned up once. The CDR3 region has the DNA TGTGCCAGCAGCTTGGAGACTCCTAGGAATGAGCAGTTCTTC. It translates to CASSLETPRNEQFF. J is TRBJ2-1 and V is TRBV5-4; D is ambiguous. Trimming took 0 bases from V and 7 from J, leaving 11 bases between them. The CDR3 extends over 14 amino acids. CDR1 SGHNT and CDR2 YYREEE come from the germline V gene (reference sequence).

On this clone itself: The same CDR3 can be traced to other DNA sequences in this sample. As DNA, the CDR3 is TGCGCCAGCTTGGGGGATCGTGGCTACACCTTC. Protein sequence: CASLGDRGYTF. V gene TRBV10-2 combines with J gene TRBJ1-2; D is possibly TRBD1 (5 bases). The CDR3 spans 11 residues. V lost 8 bases and J 7 bases, leaving 11 bases between the germline ends. Germline loops: CDR1 WSHSY, CDR2 SAAADI.

The chain links TRBV7-9 to TRBJ2-7; D might be TRBD2 (5 bases). Germline V lookup: CDR1 SEHNR, CDR2 FQNEAQ (reference sequence). The CDR3 spans 16 residues. The V end was cut by 8 bases, the J end by 0 bases, with 20 bases between. The CDR3 region has the DNA TGTGCCAGCGGACCTCCCCTAGCCCGCCCCTCCTACGAGCAGTACTTC. Translated, it gives CASGPPLARPSYEQYF.

Concerning this clone: The sample has other DNA sequences that encode this CDR3 too. This sequence joins TRBV9 and TRBJ2-3; D not certain. CDR1 and CDR2 (germline): SGDLS, YYNGEE. The V gene lost 0 bases and the J gene lost 4 bases, with 9 bases spanning the gap. This CDR3 has 14 residues. This chain's CDR3 is CASSVEGASDTQYF. The CDR3 DNA follows: TGTGCCAGCAGCGTAGAGGGCGCATCAGATACGCAGTATTTT.

Of note for this clone: Other DNA variants within this sample encode the same CDR3. The rearrangement uses TRBV27 and TRBJ1-5; D is uncertain. With 5 bases removed from V and 0 bases from J, the gap between germline ends came to 8 bases. The CDR3 is 14 amino acids. Germline V gene data show CDR1 as MNHEY and CDR2 as SMNVEV (reference sequence). CDR3 sequence reads: CASSPRDSNQPQHF. The DNA for the CDR3 is TGTGCCAGCAGTCCGCGGGATAGCAATCAGCCCCAGCATTTT.